This entry describes one T cell receptor beta chain. Its antigen is undetermined. A second about 6 to 12 cycle PCR used barcoded and J-beta primers. A single record per CDR3 protein comes from TCRdb applying MiXCR to the 5' RACE reads. The sample carries under 1,100,000 distinct CDR3 sequences, around 27% recorded once. This specimen comes from a study of blood T cells in healthy people across ages. Notes on the study in general: Naive and antigen-experienced cells could not be conclusively compared, given unsorted PBMCs.

Germline assignment: CDR1 SGHRS and CDR2 YFSETQ. The CDR3 runs to 13 residues. The V end was cut by 0 bases, the J end by 7 bases, with 11 bases between. This sample also appeared in a second study, on T cells of mothers and their children. According to that study: Over 8 million TCR beta CDR3 reads were obtained from each mother, and roughly 2.9 million from each child. Overlap in related mother-child pairs always slightly exceeded unrelated pairs, never significantly.

This chain uses TRBV5-1 with TRBJ2-7; either TRBD1 or TRBD2 may fit D (5 bases each). The source of this sequence is a girl aged 2-10 years in good health. Sequenced input: blood. CDR3 bases: TGCGCCAGCAGCTTGGCCGGGACGGAGGAGCAGTACTTC. As protein: CASSLAGTEEQYF.